These T cell receptor beta chains were read from a single sample in a study of blood T cells in healthy people across ages. TCRdb reanalysed the 5' RACE reads using MiXCR and keeps one entry per CDR3 protein. Of about 1.4 million distinct CDR3 sequences listed, around 59% are singletons. What was sequenced was blood. The receptors were gathered from a man aged 18 to 30 in good health. Each CDR3 is given with its conserved first and last residue.

TRBJ2-1 | TRBV6-2/TRBV6-3 | CASKGGLREQFF
TRBJ2-2 | TRBV3-1 | CASSQEFQANTGELFF
TRBJ2-3 | TRBV12-3/TRBV12-4 | CASSLGVGAGTQYF
TRBJ2-1 | TRBV5-1 | CASSYYQTSYNEQFF
TRBJ1-1 | TRBV6-5 | CASSYGQGTPEAFF
TRBJ2-1 | TRBV7-9 | CASIRPPSYNEQFF
TRBJ1-1 | TRBV29-1 | CGVKGWNTEAFF
TRBJ2-7 | TRBV9 | CASSVTLQAYEQYF
TRBJ1-5 | TRBV7-2 | CASSLWGQGDQPQHF
TRBJ1-4 | TRBV7-9 | CASSLWARQGLTEKLFF
TRBJ2-7 | TRBV12-3/TRBV12-4 | CASSPGPTQYF
TRBJ2-5 | TRBV11-2 | CASSESGDSWETQYF
TRBJ2-7 | TRBV6-2/TRBV6-3 | CASSYEAWGPQNYEGKGVSYEQYF
TRBJ1-6 | TRBV2 | CASSREPADSPLHF
TRBJ1-3 | TRBV29-1 | CSGGVGTTIYF
TRBJ2-7 | TRBV7-9 | CASSPGPETGEQYF
TRBJ1-1 | TRBV7-4 | CASHRFLTEAFF
TRBJ2-3 | TRBV20-1 | CSARDLLAGETDTQYF
TRBJ2-7 | TRBV30 | CAWSGSGASATYEQYF
TRBJ2-1 | TRBV12-3/TRBV12-4 | CASSSGMALSDEQFF
TRBJ2-6 | TRBV20-1 | CSASTTALMGANVLTF
TRBJ1-1 | TRBV12-3/TRBV12-4 | CASSPPGQGFRTEAFF
TRBJ2-7 | TRBV20-1 | CSARDNGGGGKYEQYF
TRBJ1-2 | TRBV3-1 | CASSPLYGIQDYGYTF
TRBJ1-2 | TRBV7-8 | CASSLEGTGYGYTF
TRBJ1-2 | TRBV7-9 | CASSLASEYGYTF
TRBJ2-1 | TRBV29-1 | CSVEKDYNEQFF
TRBJ2-5 | TRBV9 | CASSAGDEGQGWETQYF
TRBJ2-1 | TRBV29-1 | CSVGRGGGYNEQFF
TRBJ2-1 | TRBV5-5 | CASSLGGGSFDEQFF
TRBJ1-5 | TRBV4-1 | CASSVEWGNQPQHF
TRBJ2-3 | TRBV20-1 | CSALPGLAVTDTQYF
TRBJ1-5 | TRBV7-2 | CASSPDRVRPQHF
TRBJ2-3 | TRBV20-1 | CSARDRYRESTDTQYF
. | TRBV2 | CPSLGTERYEQYF
. | TRBV6-5 | CASSTGTPITEQYF
TRBJ2-7 | TRBV12-3/TRBV12-4 | CASSLMGALNYEQYF
TRBJ2-1 | TRBV12-3/TRBV12-4 | CASSFFSFFAPMWQFF
TRBJ2-7 | TRBV29-1 | CSAQDLSEQYF
TRBJ2-7 | TRBV12-3/TRBV12-4 | CASSFLYGPGYEQYF
TRBJ2-7 | TRBV5-1 | CASSVSRGDYEQYF
TRBJ1-3 | TRBV7-2 | CASSVRQVSGNTIYF
. | TRBV7-6 | CASSLGAPSGEQYF
TRBJ2-3 | TRBV20-1 | CSARGVAGTLWGTDTQYF
TRBJ2-1 | TRBV4-3 | CASSQYGQEQFF
TRBJ2-7 | TRBV2 | CATRTSYEQYF
TRBJ1-2 | TRBV7-2 | CASSSTGNYFYGYTF